The entry that follows covers one TCR beta chain sequence. This specimen belongs to a study of cytomegalovirus exposure and HLA in healthy donors. It was with 60 Vbeta and 13 Jbeta primers that the PCR ran. Source study methods: Around 80 million unique TCR beta chains, roughly 11 million of them shared, were counted by a later analysis. Measured with immunoSEQ multiplex PCR; TCRdb has only the in-frame clones, and not every one. The DNA gave D and trimming, while V, J and clone size come from that table. The repertoire consists of around 190,000 clones, with 85% occurring once and the leading ten covering under 3%. Germline lookup yields CDR1 LNHNV and CDR2 YYDKDF (reference sequence). Trimming removed 3 bases from V and 10 bases from J; junction bases left unmatched: 9. The length of the CDR3 is 14 residues.

The source of this sequence is a woman in her forties or fifties in good health and CMV-seronegative. The sample taken for sequencing was PBMCs. V and J are TRBV15 and TRBJ2-1; 7 positions match TRBD1. The CDR3 DNA sequence: TGTGCCACCAGCAGGGGGGACAGCAAAGGGGAGCAGTTCTTC. This codes for CATSRGDSKGEQFF.